One and the same sample provided the 10 T cell receptor beta chains below, sequenced in a study of Ad26.COV2.S vaccination and SARS-CoV-2 variants. Treatment denoted: around 19 received Ad26.COV2.S at low or high dose, single or two shots; several received placebo; per-sample allocation not given. The samples date from day 63 after the first vaccine or placebo injection. Profiled with immunoSEQ multiplex PCR; TCRdb holds only in-frame clones, not every one. The sample has about 350,000 clones; about nine tenths are singletons. The sample was peripheral blood, taken in a trial of Ad26.COV2.S vaccine versus placebo. The receptors derive from a person aged 18 to 59 who received the Ad26.COV2.S COVID-19 vaccine or a placebo.

The genes are TRBV25-1 and TRBJ2-1; 7 bases line up with TRBD2. The junction had 10 bases not matched to a gene; V was cut back by 8 bases and J by 9 bases. The germline gives CDR1 MGHDK, CDR2 SYGVNS. This CDR3 is built from 13 residues. As DNA, the CDR3 is TGTGCCAGCGGTCGGACTAGTTTCCGTGAGCAGTTCTTC. Translating it yields CASGRTSFREQFF.

This chain joins TRBV7-2 and TRBJ2-1; D is possibly TRBD1 or TRBD2 (7 bases each). The germline V gene encodes CDR1 SGHTA and CDR2 FQGNSA. The CDR3 extends over 15 amino acids. Trimming stripped 5 bases from V and 1 base from J, with 12 bases between. In nucleotides, the CDR3 is TGTGCCAGCAGCCCCCAGGGGGGGTCCTACAATGAGCAGTTCTTC. Translating gives CASSPQGGSYNEQFF.

This chain connects TRBV6-5 to TRBJ1-2; D possibly corresponds to TRBD1 (5 bases). Germline CDR1 MNHEY, CDR2 SVGAGI. Trimming removed 0 bases at V and 2 bases at J, with 10 bases between. The CDR3 is 15 amino acids. The CDR3 nucleotides read TGTGCCAGCAGTTACTCGACCCGACAGAACTATGGCTACACCTTC. Amino acid sequence: CASSYSTRQNYGYTF.

The CDR3 nucleotides read TGTGCCACCAGTGATTTGGGACCGAACAATGAGCAGTTCTTC. Translation gives CATSDLGPNNEQFF. The chain uses TRBV24-1 and TRBJ2-1; D is undetermined. Trimming pared 0 bases from V and 5 bases from J, leaving 7 bases between. The CDR3 consists of 14 residues. The germline CDR1 and CDR2 sequences are KGHDR and SFDVKD.

The J gene is TRBJ2-5, the V gene TRBV7-2; 8 bases map to TRBD1. The CDR3 extends over 13 amino acids. The ends lost 5 bases at V and 8 bases at J; junction bases unmatched: 7. The germline V gene encodes CDR1 SGHTA and CDR2 FQGNSA. The CDR3: CASSQRDRSTQYF. In DNA form, the CDR3 reads TGTGCCAGCAGCCAACGGGACAGGTCCACCCAGTACTTC.

The chain combines TRBV6-5 with TRBJ1-5, with D hard to call. CDR1 is MNHEY and CDR2 is SVGAGI in the germline V gene. The CDR3 sequence is 14 residues long. Deletions cut 5 bases from V and 0 bases from J, with 8 bases between. The CDR3 is CASSPDGSNQPQHF. The CDR3 DNA sequence: TGTGCCAGCAGTCCCGACGGTAGCAATCAGCCCCAGCATTTT.

V and J are TRBV3-1 (or the pseudogene TRBV3-2) and TRBJ1-1, with TRBD1 matching 8 bases. The V gene end was trimmed by 1 base and the J gene end by 8 bases; junction bases not matched to a gene: 6. Germline V gene lookup returns CDR1 LGHDT and CDR2 YNNKEL (reference sequence). This CDR3 has 14 residues. CDR3 protein: CASSQGTGQGEAFF. For the CDR3, the DNA is TGTGCCAGCAGCCAAGGGACAGGGCAAGGAGAAGCTTTCTTT.

This clone has only one observation. The junction and the germline gene differ at one end; a read error may be behind it. This chain connects TRBV20-1 to TRBJ2-7; D might be TRBD1 or TRBD2, each matching 5 bases. This CDR3 contains 10 residues. Per the germline V gene, CDR1 is DFQATT and CDR2 is SNEGSKA (reference sequence). CDR3 bases: TGCAGTGCTAGTTTCGGGACCCAACACTTC. Amino acid sequence: CSASFGTQHF.

The chain links TRBV4-3 to TRBJ1-6; D gene unclear. This CDR3 has 16 residues. Germline-derived CDR1 and CDR2 are LGHNA and YSLEER. V was cut by 0 bases and J by 10 bases, with 16 bases left in between. CDR3 protein: CASSQDLDQAISPLHF. CDR3 coding DNA: TGCGCCAGCAGCCAAGATCTGGACCAGGCGATCTCACCCCTCCACTTT.

CDR3 nucleotide sequence: TGTGCTAGTGGTTTGGTACCGGGTCAGGGGGCGTTTGAGCAGTACTTC. Protein product: CASGLVPGQGAFEQYF. The chain links TRBV12-5 to TRBJ2-7; TRBD1 matches 8 bases. The CDR3 spans 16 residues. The trim removed 0 bases at V and 7 bases at J, leaving 11 bases unmatched. Germline V lookup: CDR1 LGHNT, CDR2 FRNRAP.